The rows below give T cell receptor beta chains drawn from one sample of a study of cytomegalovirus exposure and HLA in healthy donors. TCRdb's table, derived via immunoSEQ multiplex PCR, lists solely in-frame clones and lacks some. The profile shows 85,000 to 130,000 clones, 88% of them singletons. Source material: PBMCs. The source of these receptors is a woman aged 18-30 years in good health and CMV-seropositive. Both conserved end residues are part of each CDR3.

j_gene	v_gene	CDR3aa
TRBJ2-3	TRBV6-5	CASTPVGLAKGTQYF
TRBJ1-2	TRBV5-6	CASKFTGGADGYTF
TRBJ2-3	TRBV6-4	CASSDSGQTTDTQYF
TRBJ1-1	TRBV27	CASSLIRRSEAFF
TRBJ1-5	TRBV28	CASSLAREYQPQHF
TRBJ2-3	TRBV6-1	CASSETSGGQDTQYF
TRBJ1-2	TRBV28	CASSLSDRGYGYTF
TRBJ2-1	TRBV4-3	CASSQDRQGAYNEQFF
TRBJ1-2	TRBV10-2	CASRDTGFNGYTF
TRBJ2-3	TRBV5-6	CASSLLSWQRDTQYF
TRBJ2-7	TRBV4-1	CASSQYPRGKYEQYF
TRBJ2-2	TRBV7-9	CASSLAANTGELFF
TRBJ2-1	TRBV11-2	CASSSTGSEQFF
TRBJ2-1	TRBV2	CASSPFRGGRYNEQFF
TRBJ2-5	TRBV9	CASSTLARETQYF
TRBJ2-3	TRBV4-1	CASSQGEGADTQYF
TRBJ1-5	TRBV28	CASSPRPLGTGQNQPQHF
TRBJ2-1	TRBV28	CASSSLAGQDEQFF
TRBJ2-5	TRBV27	CASGPYSGGQETQYF
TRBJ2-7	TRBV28	CASSTRDRANEQYF
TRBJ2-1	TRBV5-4	CASSFRRGEGDEQFF
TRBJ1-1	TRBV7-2	CASSLVATGYTEAFF
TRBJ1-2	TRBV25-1	CASSELRGRDYGYTF
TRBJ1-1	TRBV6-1	CASSEQVTTEAFF
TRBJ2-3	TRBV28	CASKPSGVSTDTQYF
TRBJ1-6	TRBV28	CASRSTGDSPLHF
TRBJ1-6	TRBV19	CASRAGDMYNSPLHF
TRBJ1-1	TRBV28	CASSLVGGPDTEAFF
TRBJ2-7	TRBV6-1	CASREIYEQYF
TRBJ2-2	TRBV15	CATSSQILSGGSGELFF
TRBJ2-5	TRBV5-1	CASSLVRTAQETQYF
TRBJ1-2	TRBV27	CASSPQGAGYTF
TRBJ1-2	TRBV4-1	CASSQEGGTVTTANYGYTF
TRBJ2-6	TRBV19	CASTALDSGANVLTF
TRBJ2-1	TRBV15	CATSRKAGGQYNEQFF
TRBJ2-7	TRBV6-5	CASRSTEPSYEQYF
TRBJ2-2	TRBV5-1	CASSFALRTGPTGELFF
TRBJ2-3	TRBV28	CASSLSGGFTDTQYF
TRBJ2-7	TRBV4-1	CASSHPKRGFGEQYF
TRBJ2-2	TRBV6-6	CASSFRVTGELFF
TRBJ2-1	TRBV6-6	CAGIHWTQRNEQFF
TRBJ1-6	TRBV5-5	CASSGDSGGLRPLHF
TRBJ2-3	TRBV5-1	CASGAGGADTQYF
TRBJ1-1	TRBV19	CASSTFLAGGTEAFF
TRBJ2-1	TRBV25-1	CASSEFQGFNEQFF
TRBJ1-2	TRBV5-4	CASSSSSTAPYGYTF
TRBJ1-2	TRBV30	CAWSVEGYTF
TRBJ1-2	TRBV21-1	CASSMMDRVGGYTF
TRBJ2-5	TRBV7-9	CASSLGGPWETQYF
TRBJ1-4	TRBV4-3	CASSGTGEEKLFF
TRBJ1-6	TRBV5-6	CASSGTGLHSPLHF